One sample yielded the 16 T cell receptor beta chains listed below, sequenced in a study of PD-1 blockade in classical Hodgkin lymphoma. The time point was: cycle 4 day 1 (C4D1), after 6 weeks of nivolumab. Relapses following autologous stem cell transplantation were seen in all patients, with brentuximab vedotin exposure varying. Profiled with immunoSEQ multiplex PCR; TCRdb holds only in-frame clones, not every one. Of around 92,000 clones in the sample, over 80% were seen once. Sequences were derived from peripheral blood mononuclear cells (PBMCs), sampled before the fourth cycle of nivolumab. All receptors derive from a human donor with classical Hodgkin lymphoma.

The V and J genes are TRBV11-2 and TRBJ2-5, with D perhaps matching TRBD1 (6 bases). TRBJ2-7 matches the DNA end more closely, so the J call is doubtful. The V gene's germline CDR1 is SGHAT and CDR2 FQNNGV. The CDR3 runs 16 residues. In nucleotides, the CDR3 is TGTGCCAGCAGCTTAGATCAAGGCCGGACAGTCTACGAGCAGTACTTC. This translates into CASSLDQGRTVYEQYF.

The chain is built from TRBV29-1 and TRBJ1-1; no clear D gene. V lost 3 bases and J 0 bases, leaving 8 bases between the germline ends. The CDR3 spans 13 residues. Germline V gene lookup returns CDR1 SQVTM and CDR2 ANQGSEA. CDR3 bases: TGCAGCGTTGATAGGCAAGTGAACACTGAAGCTTTCTTT. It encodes CSVDRQVNTEAFF.

CDR3 sequence: CSVVLAGVGTGELFF. Written as DNA, the CDR3 is TGCAGCGTTGTCCTAGCGGGAGTTGGCACCGGGGAGCTGTTTTTT. J is TRBJ2-2 and V is TRBV29-1; 10 nucleotides line up with TRBD2. From germline, CDR1 is SQVTM and CDR2 ANQGSEA. V trimming: 4 bases; J trimming: 4 bases; junction bases outside the gene matches: 6. The CDR3 runs to 15 residues.

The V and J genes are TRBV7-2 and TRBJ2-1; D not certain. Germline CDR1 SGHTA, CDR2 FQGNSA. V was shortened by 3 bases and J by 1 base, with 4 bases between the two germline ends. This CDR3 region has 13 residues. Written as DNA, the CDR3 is TGTGCCAGCAGCTTGGGGTCCTACAATGAGCAGTTCTTC. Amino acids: CASSLGSYNEQFF.

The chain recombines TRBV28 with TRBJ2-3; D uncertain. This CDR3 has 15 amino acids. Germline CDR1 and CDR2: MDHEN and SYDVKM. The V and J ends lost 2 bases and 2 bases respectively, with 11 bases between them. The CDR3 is CASSLLLTDTDTQYF. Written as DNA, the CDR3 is TGTGCCAGCAGTTTACTCCTGACCGACACAGATACGCAGTATTTT.

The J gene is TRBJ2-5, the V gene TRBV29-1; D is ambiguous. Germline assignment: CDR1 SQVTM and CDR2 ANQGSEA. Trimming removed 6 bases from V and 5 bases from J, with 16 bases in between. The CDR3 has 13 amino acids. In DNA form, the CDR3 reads TGCAGCGTCGATACAACGGGTTGGGAGACCCAGTACTTC. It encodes CSVDTTGWETQYF.

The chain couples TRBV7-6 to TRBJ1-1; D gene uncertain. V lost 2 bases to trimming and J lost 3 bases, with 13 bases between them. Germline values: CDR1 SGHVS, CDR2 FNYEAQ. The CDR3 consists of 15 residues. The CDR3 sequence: CASSLYDQADTEAFF. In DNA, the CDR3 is TGTGCCAGCAGCTTATATGATCAGGCAGACACTGAAGCTTTCTTT.

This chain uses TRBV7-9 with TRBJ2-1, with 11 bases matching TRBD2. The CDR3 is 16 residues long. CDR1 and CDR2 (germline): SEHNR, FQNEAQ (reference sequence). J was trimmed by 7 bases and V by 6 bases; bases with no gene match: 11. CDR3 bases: TGTGCCAGCAGGAATCCGGGACTAGCGGCGGGGAATGAGCAGTTCTTC. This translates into CASRNPGLAAGNEQFF.

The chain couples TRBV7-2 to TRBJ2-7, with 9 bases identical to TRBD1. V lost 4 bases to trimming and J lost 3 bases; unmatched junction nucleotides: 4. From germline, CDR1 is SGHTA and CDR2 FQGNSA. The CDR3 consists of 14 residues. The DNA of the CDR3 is TGTGCCAGCAGCTCGACAGGGGGTCTCTACGAGCAGTACTTC. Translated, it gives CASSSTGGLYEQYF. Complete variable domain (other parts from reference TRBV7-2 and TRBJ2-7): GAGVSQSPSNKVTEKGKDVELRCDPISGHTALYWYRQSLGQGLEFLIYFQGNSAPDKSGLPSDRFSAERTGGSVSTLTIQRTQQEDSAVYLCASSSTGGLYEQYFGPGTRLTVT.

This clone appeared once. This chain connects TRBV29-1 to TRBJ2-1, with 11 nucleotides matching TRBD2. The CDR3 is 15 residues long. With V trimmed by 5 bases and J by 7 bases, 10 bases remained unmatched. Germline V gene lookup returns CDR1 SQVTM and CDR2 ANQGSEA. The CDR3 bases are TGCAGCGTTACACTACTAGCGGGAGTTGAGAATGAGCAGTTCTTC. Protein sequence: CSVTLLAGVENEQFF.

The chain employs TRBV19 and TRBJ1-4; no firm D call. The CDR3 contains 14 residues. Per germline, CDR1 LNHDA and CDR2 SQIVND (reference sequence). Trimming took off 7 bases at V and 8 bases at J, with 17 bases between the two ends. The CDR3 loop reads CASTPGPPAEKLFF. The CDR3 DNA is TGTGCCAGTACCCCCGGCCCCCCCGCGGAAAAACTGTTTTTT. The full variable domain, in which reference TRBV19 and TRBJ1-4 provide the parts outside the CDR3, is DGGITQSPKYLFRKEGQNVTLSCEQNLNHDAMYWYRQDPGQGLRLIYYSQIVNDFQKGDIAEGYSVSREKKESFPLTVTSAQKNPTAFYLCASTPGPPAEKLFFGSGTQLSVL.

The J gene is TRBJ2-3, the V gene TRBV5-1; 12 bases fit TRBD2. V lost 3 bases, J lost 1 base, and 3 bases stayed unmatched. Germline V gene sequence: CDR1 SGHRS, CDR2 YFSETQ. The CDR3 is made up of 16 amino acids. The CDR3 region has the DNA TGCGCCAGCAGCTCCTGGACTAGCGGGGGCACAGATACGCAGTATTTT. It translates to CASSSWTSGGTDTQYF.

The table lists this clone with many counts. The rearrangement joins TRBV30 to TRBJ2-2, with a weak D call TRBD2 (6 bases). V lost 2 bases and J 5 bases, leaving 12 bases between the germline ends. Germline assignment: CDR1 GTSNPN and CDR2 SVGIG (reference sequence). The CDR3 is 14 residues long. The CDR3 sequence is CAWSPGLQTGELFF. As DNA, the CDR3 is TGTGCCTGGAGTCCGGGACTCCAAACCGGGGAGCTGTTTTTT.

The DNA of the CDR3 is TGTGCCAGTAGTGGCCAGGTCTACTATGGCTACACCTTC. It specifies CASSGQVYYGYTF. The rearrangement joins TRBV19 to TRBJ1-2; no definite D call. Germline-derived CDR1 and CDR2 are LNHDA and SQIVND (reference sequence). This CDR3 comprises 13 residues. Trimming removed 5 bases from V and 3 bases from J, with 10 bases in between.

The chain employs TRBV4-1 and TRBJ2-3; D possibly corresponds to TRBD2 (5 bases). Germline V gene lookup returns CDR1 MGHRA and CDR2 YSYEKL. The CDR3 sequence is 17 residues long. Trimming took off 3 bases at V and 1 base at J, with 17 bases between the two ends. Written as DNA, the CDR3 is TGCGCCAGCAGCCAGGGTCTCCAGCGGAGGCGCACAGATACGCAGTATTTT. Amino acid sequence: CASSQGLQRRRTDTQYF.

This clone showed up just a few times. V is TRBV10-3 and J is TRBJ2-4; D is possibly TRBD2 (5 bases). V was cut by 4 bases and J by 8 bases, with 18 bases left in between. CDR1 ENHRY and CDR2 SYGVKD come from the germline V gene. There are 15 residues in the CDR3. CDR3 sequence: CAISASTGSGDIQYF. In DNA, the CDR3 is TGTGCCATCAGTGCCTCTACGGGGAGTGGAGACATTCAGTACTTC.